The sequence of this T cell receptor (beta chain) was determined in a study of CD8 T cells in ankylosing spondylitis. General study points: Disease-linked clones reportedly showed significant enrichment in matched ankylosing spondylitis synovial fluid. Existing reports had already noted some motif variants in reactive arthritis synovial fluid and blood.

The CDR3 covers 15 residues. V lost 0 bases, J lost 3 bases, and 11 bases lay in between. The germline CDR1 and CDR2 sequences are SGHTA and FQGNSA. With regard to this clonotype: The antigen is undetermined.

In making TCR beta libraries, quantitative 5'-RACE with molecular barcodes was used. TCRdb itself ran the 5' RACE reads through MiXCR, one entry per CDR3 protein. The table lists approximately 100,000 distinct CDR3 sequences, about 8.3% of them singletons, with around a tenth in the top ten. The sample comprised blood, either unsorted or a sorted T cell fraction (not recorded which). This TCR was sampled from a male donor with ankylosing spondylitis or in good health (not recorded which). This chain connects TRBV7-2 to TRBJ2-5, with D tentatively TRBD2 (6 bases). This CDR3 is CASSLAGLSKETQYF. CDR3 DNA: TGTGCCAGCAGCTTAGCGGGACTGTCCAAAGAGACCCAGTACTTC.